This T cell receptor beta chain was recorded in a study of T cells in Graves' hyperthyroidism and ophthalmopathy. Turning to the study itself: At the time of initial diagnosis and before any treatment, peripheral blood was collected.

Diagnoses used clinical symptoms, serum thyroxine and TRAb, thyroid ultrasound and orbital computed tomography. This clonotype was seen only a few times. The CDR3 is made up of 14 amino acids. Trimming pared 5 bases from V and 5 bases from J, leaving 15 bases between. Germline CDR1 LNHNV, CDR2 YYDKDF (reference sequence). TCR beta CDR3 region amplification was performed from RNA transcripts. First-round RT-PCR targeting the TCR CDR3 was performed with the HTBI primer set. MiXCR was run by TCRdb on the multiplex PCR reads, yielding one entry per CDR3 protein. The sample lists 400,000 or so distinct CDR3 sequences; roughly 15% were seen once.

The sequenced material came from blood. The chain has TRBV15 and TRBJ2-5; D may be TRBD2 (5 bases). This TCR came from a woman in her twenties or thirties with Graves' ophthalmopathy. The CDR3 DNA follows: TGTGCCACCAGCGCAGGAATGGTAGCGGAGACCCAGTACTTC. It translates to CATSAGMVAETQYF.